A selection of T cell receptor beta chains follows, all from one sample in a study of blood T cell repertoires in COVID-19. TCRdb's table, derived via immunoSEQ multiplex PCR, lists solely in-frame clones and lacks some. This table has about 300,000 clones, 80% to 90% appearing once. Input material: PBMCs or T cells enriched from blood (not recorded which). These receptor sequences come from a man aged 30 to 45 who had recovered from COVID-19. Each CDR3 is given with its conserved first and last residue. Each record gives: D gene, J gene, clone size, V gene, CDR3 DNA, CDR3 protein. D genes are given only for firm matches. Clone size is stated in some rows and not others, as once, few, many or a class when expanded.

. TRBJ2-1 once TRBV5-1 TGCGCCAGCAGCTTGGCGGGACTCCACCAGGAGTATGAGCAGTTCTTC CASSLAGLHQEYEQFF
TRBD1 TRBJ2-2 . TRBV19 TGTGCCAGTAGTAAGGGGGCGAGCACCGGGGAGCTGTTTTTT CASSKGASTGELFF
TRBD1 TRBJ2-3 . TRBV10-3 TGTGCCATCAGTTTTACAGGGGGTAGCACAGATACGCAGTATTTT CAISFTGGSTDTQYF
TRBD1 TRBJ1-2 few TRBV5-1 TGCGCCAGCAGCGGATCGACAGGGGCTCACTATGGCTACACCTTC CASSGSTGAHYGYTF
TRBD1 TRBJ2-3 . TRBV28 TGTGCCAGCAGCAACCAAAAGGTTGCGACAGGGCTCACAGATACGCAGTATTTT CASSNQKVATGLTDTQYF
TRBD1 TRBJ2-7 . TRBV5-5 TGTGCCAGCACCTTGGCTGGGACAGGGACCTCCTACGAGCAGTACTTC CASTLAGTGTSYEQYF
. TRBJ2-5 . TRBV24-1 TGTGCCACCAGTGATTTCGGCAGGGGAGAGACCCAGTACTTC CATSDFGRGETQYF
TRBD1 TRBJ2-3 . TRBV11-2 TGTGCCAGCAGCCGGGACAGGGGGCGCGGCACAGATACGCAGTATTTT CASSRDRGRGTDTQYF
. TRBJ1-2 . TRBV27 TGTGCCAGCAGTCAAAGGGGTCCGATAGGATATGGCTACACCTTC CASSQRGPIGYGYTF
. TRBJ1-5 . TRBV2 TGTGCCAGCAGCATAGAGGGAAATCAGCCCCAGCATTTT CASSIEGNQPQHF
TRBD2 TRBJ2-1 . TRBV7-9 TGTGCCAGCACAACTAGCGGTGGCTCCTACAATGAGCAGTTCTTC CASTTSGGSYNEQFF
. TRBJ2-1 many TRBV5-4 TGTGCCAGCAGCTTATGGGGCTACTACAATGAGCAGTTCTTC CASSLWGYYNEQFF
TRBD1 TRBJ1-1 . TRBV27 TGTGCCAGCAGTCCCCGGACAGGGGCGAACACTGAAGCTTTCTTT CASSPRTGANTEAFF
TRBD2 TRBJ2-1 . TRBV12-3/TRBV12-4 TGTGCCAGCAGTTTCTCGAGCGGGAGGCAGTTCTTC CASSFSSGRQFF
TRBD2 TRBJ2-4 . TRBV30 TGTGCCTCAGATCTGGGACTGGGAGGGAACATTCAGTACTTC CASDLGLGGNIQYF
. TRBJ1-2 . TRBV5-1 TGCGCCAGCAGCTTGGCGGGGGGTGGTGGCTACACCTTC CASSLAGGGGYTF
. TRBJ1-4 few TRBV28 TGTGCCAGCAGTTTAGCAGGGGCTTGGGAAAAACTGTTTTTT CASSLAGAWEKLFF
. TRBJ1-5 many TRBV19 TGTGCCAGTACCCCCCAGGGCGGGAGGAGCAATCAGCCCCAGCATTTT CASTPQGGRSNQPQHF
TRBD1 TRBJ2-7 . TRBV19 TGTGCCAGTAGGTTGGCCGGGACAGGGCTTAAGCAGTACTTC CASRLAGTGLKQYF
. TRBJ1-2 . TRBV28 TGTGCCAGCACCCCAGCTAACTATGGCTACACCTTC CASTPANYGYTF
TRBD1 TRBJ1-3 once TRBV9 TGTGCCAGCAGCCTCCAGGGGGGTGGAAACACCATATATTTT CASSLQGGGNTIYF
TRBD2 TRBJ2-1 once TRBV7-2 TGTGCCAGCAGCCCACTACTAGCGCAGTCCTACAATGAGCAGTTCTTC CASSPLLAQSYNEQFF
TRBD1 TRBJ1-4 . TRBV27 TGTGCCAGCAGTCCCGAGACAGGGGTTACGGAAAAACTGTTTTTT CASSPETGVTEKLFF
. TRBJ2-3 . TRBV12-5 TGTGCTAGTGGTTTGTATCAGGGCGGGGGCACAGATACGCAGTATTTT CASGLYQGGGTDTQYF
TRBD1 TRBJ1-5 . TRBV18 TGTGCCAGCTCTTACAGGGGGCAGCCCCAGCATTTT CASSYRGQPQHF
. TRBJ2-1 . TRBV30 TGTGCCTGGGGGAGTCCCTACAATGAGCAGTTCTTC CAWGSPYNEQFF
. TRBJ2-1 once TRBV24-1 TGTGCCACCAGTGAGGGAGGCGGGGACGCCTCTCGAAATGAGCAGTTCTTC CATSEGGGDASRNEQFF
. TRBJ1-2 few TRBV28 TGTGCCAGCAGCCCAGGGTTCCGTACTATAGGGCATGGCTACACCTTC CASSPGFRTIGHGYTF
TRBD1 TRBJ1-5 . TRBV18 TGTGCCAGCTCAGGGACAGGGAGGGGTCAGCCCCAGCATTTT CASSGTGRGQPQHF
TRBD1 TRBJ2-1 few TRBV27 TGTGCCAGCAGTTCCCCCGGGACAGGGGACAATGAGCAGTTCTTC CASSSPGTGDNEQFF
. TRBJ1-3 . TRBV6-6 TGTGCCAGTCTAAAGGGGAACACCATATATTTT CASLKGNTIYF
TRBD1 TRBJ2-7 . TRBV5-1 TGCGCCAGCAGCTTGGACAGGGGAGCTGCCTACGAGCAGTACTTC CASSLDRGAAYEQYF
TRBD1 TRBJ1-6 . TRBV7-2 TGTGCCAGCAGCTTGGGACAGGGCGGGAGGAATTCACCCCTCCACTTT CASSLGQGGRNSPLHF
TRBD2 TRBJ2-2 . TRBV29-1 TGCAGCGTCCGTGAAGGCGGGGGGGCGTTGGCCGGGGAGCTGTTTTTT CSVREGGGALAGELFF
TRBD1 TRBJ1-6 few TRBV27 TGTGCCAGCAGCACCGGGACAGGGGGCTCCTCCTATAATTCACCCCTCCACTTT CASSTGTGGSSYNSPLHF
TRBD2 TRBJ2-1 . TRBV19 TGTGCCAGTAGTATGAGGACTAGCGGCAATGAGCAGTTCTTC CASSMRTSGNEQFF
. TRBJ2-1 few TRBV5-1 TGCGCCAGCAGCTACGGACTCCAGCTCTCCTACAATGAGCAGTTCTTC CASSYGLQLSYNEQFF
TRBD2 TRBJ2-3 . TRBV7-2 TGTGCCAGCAGCTTAGTCTGGCGGGGGGAGACAGATACGCAGTATTTT CASSLVWRGETDTQYF
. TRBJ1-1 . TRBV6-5 TGTGCCAGCAGGCCCGCAGGGTGGACTGAAGCTTTCTTT CASRPAGWTEAFF
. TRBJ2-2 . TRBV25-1 TGTGCCAGCAAACACGTGAACACCGGGGAGCTGTTTTTT CASKHVNTGELFF
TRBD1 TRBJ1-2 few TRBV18 TGTGCCAGCTCACCAGGCGGACAGGGGAACTATGGCTACACCTTC CASSPGGQGNYGYTF
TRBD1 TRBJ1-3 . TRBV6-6 TGTGCCAGCAGTCAACAGGGGACGGGAAACACCATATATTTT CASSQQGTGNTIYF
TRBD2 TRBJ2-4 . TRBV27 TGTGCCAGCAGTTGGTGGGCGGGAGAGGCCAAAAACATTCAGTACTTC CASSWWAGEAKNIQYF
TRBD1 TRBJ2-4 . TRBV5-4 TGTGCCAGCAGCTACGGACAGGGGGAATTTCCGTACTTC CASSYGQGEFPYF
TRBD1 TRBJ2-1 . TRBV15 TGTGCCACCAGTAGGGCCGGGACAGGGAGGGACAATGAGCAGTTCTTC CATSRAGTGRDNEQFF
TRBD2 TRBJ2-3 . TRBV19 TGTGCCAGTAGCTCTTGGGGTAGCGGGATGGCAGATACGCAGTATTTT CASSSWGSGMADTQYF
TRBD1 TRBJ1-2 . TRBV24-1 TGTGCCACCGGGGGACAGGTTTCTAACTATGGCTACACCTTC CATGGQVSNYGYTF
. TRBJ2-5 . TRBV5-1 TGCGCCAGCAGCTCAATGACAGTAGAAGAGACCCAGTACTTC CASSSMTVEETQYF
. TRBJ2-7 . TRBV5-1 TGCGCCAGCAGCCCGACTAGCTCCTACGAGCAGTACTTC CASSPTSSYEQYF
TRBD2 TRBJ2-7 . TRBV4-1 TGCGCCAGCAGCCAAGTGGCGACGGGAGGGCCCTACGAGCAGTACTTC CASSQVATGGPYEQYF
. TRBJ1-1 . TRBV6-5 TGTGCCAGCAGCCGCGGACGGGGACAGAACACTGAAGCTTTCTTT CASSRGRGQNTEAFF
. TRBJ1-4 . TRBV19 TGTGCCAGTAGTACGGGGGGCCAGGAAAAACTGTTTTTT CASSTGGQEKLFF
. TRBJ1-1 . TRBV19 TGTGCCAGTAGTATCCGCCACCCCTTGGCCACTGAAGCTTTCTTT CASSIRHPLATEAFF
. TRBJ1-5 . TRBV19 TGTGCCAGTACCCAGGGTTATAGCAATCAGCCCCAGCATTTT CASTQGYSNQPQHF
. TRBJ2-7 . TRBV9 TGTGCCAGCAGCGTAGCTGGACAGTCCTCCTACGAGCAGTACTTC CASSVAGQSSYEQYF